One sample yielded the 16 T cell receptor beta chains listed below, sequenced in a study of T cells after yellow fever vaccination. MiXCR was run by TCRdb on the 5' RACE reads, yielding one entry per CDR3 protein. The sample has 100,000 to 150,000 distinct CDR3 sequences, under 8% seen once. The source material was CD4+ T cells sorted from PBMCs, sampled 10 to 11 days after the first yellow fever vaccination. Every receptor here comes from a man aged 18-30 years who received the YFV17D yellow fever vaccine.

This clonotype was seen ten or more times. V is TRBV3-1 and J is TRBJ2-1; 14 positions agree with TRBD2. From germline, CDR1 is LGHDT and CDR2 YNNKEL (reference sequence). J gave up 2 bases and V 6 bases, and 3 bases lay outside the gene matches. This CDR3 has 16 residues. The CDR3 DNA reads TGTGCCAGCAGTCGACTAGCGGGGGGGACCTACAATGAGCAGTTCTTC. Amino acids: CASSRLAGGTYNEQFF.

This clonotype was detected many times. The genes are TRBV7-3 and TRBJ2-1; a weak D match, TRBD1 (5 bases). Trimming pared 5 bases from V and 3 bases from J, leaving 11 bases between. This CDR3 region has 14 residues. The V gene's germline CDR1 is SGHTA and CDR2 FQGTGA. The CDR3: CASSQSTVYNEQFF. The CDR3 DNA reads as TGTGCCAGCAGCCAGTCGACAGTCTACAATGAGCAGTTCTTC.

This clonotype came up many times. The genes are TRBV7-9 and TRBJ2-7; 9 nucleotides align to TRBD2. The junction had 7 bases not matched to a gene; V was cut back by 5 bases and J by 5 bases. The CDR3 has 14 amino acids. Germline CDR1 is SEHNR and CDR2 is FQNEAQ (reference sequence). DNA for the CDR3: TGTGCCAGCAGCAGAGGGACTAGCTACGACGAGCAGTACTTC. Encoded protein: CASSRGTSYDEQYF.

This clonotype was seen ten or more times. The chain combines TRBV5-5 with TRBJ1-2; no clear D gene. The CDR3 runs 14 residues. Trimming stripped 2 bases from V and 4 bases from J, with 12 bases between. Germline lookup yields CDR1 SGHKS and CDR2 YYEKEE (reference sequence). The CDR3 sequence is CASSLVWTSYGYTF. The CDR3 region has the DNA TGTGCCAGCAGCTTAGTTTGGACGAGCTATGGCTACACCTTC.

This clonotype was detected ten times or more. The J gene is TRBJ2-3, the V gene TRBV18; 9 bases are shared with TRBD2. The ends lost 3 bases at V and 5 bases at J; junction bases unmatched: 6. This CDR3 region has 15 residues. CDR1 is KGHSH, CDR2 LQKENI, per germline. The CDR3 DNA reads TGTGCCAGCTCACCGGCAGGACTAGCGAAAGATACGCAGTATTTT. This gives the protein CASSPAGLAKDTQYF.

This clonotype was detected only a few times. The V call is TRBV10-3, the J call TRBJ2-3, with TRBD2 matching over 11 bases. J lost 5 bases, V lost 3 bases, and 4 bases had no gene match. Germline CDR1 ENHRY, CDR2 SYGVKD. The CDR3 is made up of 15 amino acids. The CDR3 DNA sequence: TGTGCCATCAGTGATGGTAGCGGGGGGGGAGATACGCAGTATTTT. Translation: CAISDGSGGGDTQYF.

This clonotype has only a few counts. The chain combines TRBV5-4 with TRBJ1-2; weak D call: TRBD1 (5 bases). The CDR3 spans 13 residues. Germline-derived CDR1 and CDR2 are SGHNT and YYREEE (reference sequence). Trimming took 0 bases from V and 3 from J, leaving 6 bases between them. CDR3 sequence (DNA): TGTGCCAGCAGCTTGGGCAGGGACTATGGCTACACCTTC. Amino acid sequence: CASSLGRDYGYTF.

At least ten counts were recorded for this clonotype. CDR3 in amino acids: CASSSGGGAYNEQFF. The CDR3 DNA is TGCGCCAGCTCATCTGGGGGGGGTGCCTACAATGAGCAGTTCTTC. The chain has TRBV5-1 and TRBJ2-1; the match to TRBD2 covers 7 bases. Losses at the gene ends were 7 bases for V and 2 bases for J; bases not matched to a gene: 9. Germline assignment: CDR1 SGHRS and CDR2 YFSETQ. The CDR3 totals 15 residues. The complete variable domain, with remaining parts taken from reference TRBV5-1 and TRBJ2-1, reads KAGVTQTPRYLIKTRGQQVTLSCSPISGHRSVSWYQQTPGQGLQFLFEYFSETQRNKGNFPGRFSGRQFSNSRSEMNVSTLELGDSALYLCASSSGGGAYNEQFFGPGTRLTVL.

This clonotype was seen ten or more times. The rearrangement links TRBV12-3 or TRBV12-4 to TRBJ2-2, with D perhaps TRBD2 (5 bases). The V gene lost 5 bases and the J gene lost 6 bases, with 10 bases spanning the gap. The CDR3 has 13 residues. The CDR3: CASSTRGSGELFF. The DNA of the CDR3 is TGTGCCAGCAGTACCCGAGGGTCCGGGGAGCTGTTTTTT.

This clonotype was recorded many times. V is TRBV27 and J is TRBJ1-1, with D uncertain. Per the germline V gene, CDR1 is MNHEY and CDR2 is SMNVEV (reference sequence). CDR3 length: 13 residues. The V gene lost 5 bases and the J gene lost 8 bases, with 15 bases spanning the gap. The CDR3 region has the DNA TGTGCCAGCAGTCGATCCACCTTACCAGAAGCTTTCTTT. It translates to CASSRSTLPEAFF.

The chain employs TRBV29-1 and TRBJ2-3, with D tentatively TRBD2 (6 bases). CDR3 length: 15 residues. CDR1 is SQVTM and CDR2 is ANQGSEA in the germline V gene. CDR3 sequence reads: CSGSHAPGVADTQYF. In nucleotides, the CDR3 is TGCAGTGGGAGCCACGCTCCGGGGGTCGCAGATACGCAGTATTTT.

V is TRBV29-1 and J is TRBJ2-1; TRBD2 matches at 15 bases. The CDR3 loop spans 15 amino acids. The germline V gene has CDR1 SQVTM and CDR2 ANQGSEA. V shed 4 bases, J shed 10 bases, and the junction held 8 bases outside the gene matches. CDR3 region: CSVAGLAGGPWEQFF. The CDR3, as DNA: TGCAGCGTTGCCGGACTAGCGGGGGGGCCATGGGAGCAGTTCTTC.

This clonotype was counted at least ten times. This chain uses TRBV11-3 with TRBJ1-2; D might be TRBD1 (6 bases). The germline V gene encodes CDR1 SGHNT and CDR2 YENEEA. The CDR3 is 18 residues long. The V end was cut by 1 base, the J end by 3 bases, with 21 bases between. The CDR3 here is CASSLVGQTMGEHYGYTF. The CDR3 DNA is TGTGCCAGCAGCTTAGTAGGACAGACCATGGGAGAACACTATGGCTACACCTTC.

The chain recombines TRBV10-1 with TRBJ1-1; maybe TRBD1 (6 bases). Germline V gene data show CDR1 as WNHNN and CDR2 as SYGVQD (reference sequence). The CDR3 runs 13 residues. V dropped 4 bases and J dropped 6 bases, with 12 bases sitting between them. CDR3 region: CASSGPRGAEAFF. The DNA of the CDR3 is TGCGCCAGCAGTGGGCCCAGGGGCGCTGAAGCTTTCTTT.

The sample holds a few counts of this clonotype. V and J are TRBV2 and TRBJ2-1, with 11 bases fitting TRBD1. CDR1 SNHLY and CDR2 FYNNEI come from the germline V gene. This CDR3 is 15 amino acids long. Trimming at V came to 4 bases and at J to 5 bases, leaving 4 bases not matched to a gene. As DNA, the CDR3 is TGTGCCAGCAGTGGGGGACAGGGGGTCCACAATGAGCAGTTCTTC. As protein: CASSGGQGVHNEQFF. The variable domain in full, with the rest retrieved from reference TRBV2 and TRBJ2-1, is EPEVTQTPSHQVTQMGQEVILRCVPISNHLYFYWYRQILGQKVEFLVSFYNNEISEKSEIFDDQFSVERPDGSNFTLKIRSTKLEDSAMYFCASSGGQGVHNEQFFGPGTRLTVL.

Here the CDR3 reads CASGRESYEQYF. CDR3 DNA: TGTGCCAGCGGACGGGAGTCCTACGAGCAGTACTTC. This chain connects TRBV7-2 to TRBJ2-7, with TRBD2 as a possible D gene (6 bases). Germline V gene sequence: CDR1 SGHTA, CDR2 FQGNSA. Trimming took 8 bases from V and 1 from J, leaving 9 bases between them. The length of the CDR3 is 12 residues.